The 25 T cell receptor beta chains below come from one sample, sequenced in a study of neurological immune-mediated disorders. Using its own MiXCR run on the 5' RACE reads, TCRdb lists one record per CDR3 protein. The data contain 130,000 or so distinct CDR3 sequences, about 3.2% of them singletons. Sequencing was done on a sample of PBMCs. The source is a woman in her thirties with multiple sclerosis.

This clonotype was seen many times. In nucleotides, the CDR3 is TGTGCCAGCAGTTTCACCGGGGGGAACACTGAAGCTTTCTTT. It encodes CASSFTGGNTEAFF. V and J are TRBV12-3 or TRBV12-4 and TRBJ1-1, with D tentatively TRBD1 (5 bases). CDR3 size: 14 residues. The V end was cut by 3 bases, the J end by 1 base, with 9 bases between.

This clonotype was detected ten times or more. The chain employs TRBV12-3 or TRBV12-4 and TRBJ2-1; TRBD2 matches 10 bases. The CDR3 consists of 17 residues. The ends lost 6 bases at V and 8 bases at J; junction bases unmatched: 16. CDR3 protein: CASSESGGGLVFYEQFF. The CDR3 DNA follows: TGTGCCAGCAGCGAAAGCGGGGGGGGACTAGTTTTTTATGAGCAGTTCTTC.

At least ten counts were recorded for this clonotype. This chain connects TRBV11-2 to TRBJ2-3; D uncertain. Germline lookup yields CDR1 SGHAT and CDR2 FQNNGV. The CDR3 has 14 amino acids. Trimming took 3 bases from V and 2 from J, leaving 9 bases between them. CDR3 DNA sequence: TGTGCCAGCAGCTTCTCCGACGACACAGATACGCAGTATTTT. Encoded protein: CASSFSDDTDTQYF.

This clonotype was recorded at least ten times. This chain connects TRBV12-3 or TRBV12-4 to TRBJ2-1, with 9 bases matching TRBD2. The trim removed 0 bases at V and 4 bases at J, leaving 4 bases unmatched. This CDR3 region has 16 residues. In nucleotides, the CDR3 is TGTGCCAGCAGTTTAGCGGCGGGGGGGGGATACAATGAGCAGTTCTTC. Its protein is CASSLAAGGGYNEQFF.

This clonotype was counted many times. This rearrangement joins TRBV2 to TRBJ1-5, with no clear D. The V gene lost 6 bases and the J gene lost 5 bases, with 11 bases spanning the gap. The CDR3 length is 13 residues. Germline loops: CDR1 SNHLY, CDR2 FYNNEI. As DNA, the CDR3 is TGTGCCAGCAGGAGGGAGTCGCATCAGCCCCAGCATTTT. Protein product: CASRRESHQPQHF.

The sample holds many counts of this clonotype. This rearrangement joins TRBV12-3 or TRBV12-4 to TRBJ1-2, with D perhaps matching TRBD1 (5 bases). With 5 bases removed from V and 5 bases from J, the gap between germline ends came to 15 bases. This CDR3 is 14 amino acids long. DNA of the CDR3: TGTGCCAGCAGTCCCCTACGACAGTCGTATGGCTACACCTTC. Its translation is CASSPLRQSYGYTF.

This clonotype was detected ten times or more. The CDR3 reads CASSQDPEIGTYEQYF. The CDR3 coding sequence is TGCGCCAGCAGCCAAGACCCCGAAATCGGAACCTACGAGCAGTACTTC. The genes are TRBV4-1 and TRBJ2-7; D ambiguous. The V end was cut by 0 bases, the J end by 2 bases, with 14 bases between. The CDR3 totals 16 residues. Germline V gene data show CDR1 as MGHRA and CDR2 as YSYEKL.

This clonotype has a count of ten or more. This chain joins TRBV18 and TRBJ2-7; D might be TRBD1 (6 bases). CDR3 length: 15 residues. V was pared by 3 bases and J by 3 bases, with 15 bases between. From germline, CDR1 is KGHSH and CDR2 LQKENI. CDR3 in amino acids: CASSPETQGNYEQYF. As DNA, the CDR3 is TGTGCCAGCTCACCCGAAACCCAGGGGAACTACGAGCAGTACTTC.

This clonotype was detected ten times or more. The chain couples TRBV7-9 to TRBJ1-5, with D perhaps TRBD1 (5 bases). Trimming removed 4 bases from V and 0 bases from J, with 10 bases in between. The CDR3 is made up of 15 amino acids. The V gene's germline CDR1 is SEHNR and CDR2 FQNEAQ (reference sequence). The CDR3 sequence is CASSSGGYSNQPQHF. The CDR3 DNA reads TGTGCCAGCAGCTCGGGGGGTTATAGCAATCAGCCCCAGCATTTT.

This clonotype has at least ten counts. This chain connects TRBV7-2 to TRBJ2-1; 9 nucleotides align to TRBD2. The V gene's germline CDR1 is SGHTA and CDR2 FQGNSA. The CDR3 extends over 16 amino acids. Unmatched junction bases numbered 8, after V lost 1 base and J lost 7 bases. CDR3 bases: TGTGCCAGCAGCTTAGTGGCGGGAGGGCCAAAAAATGAGCAGTTCTTC. Translated, it gives CASSLVAGGPKNEQFF.

This clonotype was counted between two and nine times. One junction end disagrees with the germline gene, perhaps due to a read error. The V and J genes are TRBV9 and TRBJ1-6; possibly TRBD1 for D (5 bases). The germline V gene encodes CDR1 SGDLS and CDR2 YYNGEE. The CDR3 has 15 residues. The DNA for the CDR3 is TGTGCCAGCAGCACCCGACAGAATTATAATTCAACCCTCAACTTT. Translated: CASSTRQNYNSTLNF.

This clonotype was picked up many times. V usage is TRBV7-2 and J usage is TRBJ2-7, with D uncertain. CDR1 and CDR2 from the germline V gene are SGHTA and FQGNSA. Trimming stripped 1 base from V and 3 bases from J, with 10 bases between. This CDR3 is 14 amino acids long. CDR3 bases: TGTGCCAGCAGCTTAGAGGTTCTCCACTACGAGCAGTACTTC. It specifies CASSLEVLHYEQYF.

Comment on this clonotype: The conserved phenylalanine or tryptophan normally closing the CDR3 is absent here, so this likely arose from a read error. The chain recombines TRBV4-3 with TRBJ1-4; D is ambiguous. The CDR3 consists of 15 residues. Germline CDR1 reads LGHNA; CDR2 reads YSLEER. With 1 base removed from V and 5 bases from J, the gap between germline ends came to 11 bases. The CDR3 spells CASSQAAGMNEKLFC. The CDR3, as DNA: TGCGCCAGCAGCCAAGCGGCGGGGATGAATGAAAAACTGTTTTGT.

This clonotype was picked up many times. The chain couples TRBV5-1 to TRBJ1-1; D perhaps matches TRBD1 (5 bases). Germline lookup yields CDR1 SGHRS and CDR2 YFSETQ. V lost 7 bases to trimming and J lost 3 bases, with 19 bases between them. The CDR3 extends over 15 amino acids. Written as DNA, the CDR3 is TGCGCCAGCCGTTCCCTGGGCAGGGAACACACTGAAGCTTTCTTT. As protein: CASRSLGREHTEAFF.

This clonotype was detected many times. The V call is TRBV12-3 or TRBV12-4, the J call TRBJ2-1; D is unclear. V lost 0 bases and J lost 6, with 12 bases in between. The CDR3 has 15 amino acids. CDR3 protein: CASSLAPMDVNEQFF. The CDR3 coding sequence is TGTGCCAGCAGTTTAGCCCCGATGGACGTCAATGAGCAGTTCTTC.

This clonotype was recorded many times. V gene TRBV5-1 combines with J gene TRBJ2-7; TRBD1 matches 10 bases. CDR3 length equals 16 residues. The germline CDR1 and CDR2 sequences are SGHRS and YFSETQ. Trimming at V came to 2 bases and at J to 3 bases, leaving 8 bases not matched to a gene. The CDR3 DNA is TGCGCCAGCAGCTTTAGTGCGACAGGGGGCTACTACGAGCAGTACTTC. Its protein is CASSFSATGGYYEQYF. Drawing the rest from reference TRBV5-1 and TRBJ2-7, the complete variable domain is KAGVTQTPRYLIKTRGQQVTLSCSPISGHRSVSWYQQTPGQGLQFLFEYFSETQRNKGNFPGRFSGRQFSNSRSEMNVSTLELGDSALYLCASSFSATGGYYEQYFGPGTRLTVT.

This chain links TRBV9 with TRBJ1-1, with D tentatively TRBD1 (6 bases). This CDR3 region has 15 residues. In germline, CDR1 is SGDLS, CDR2 YYNGEE. V was cut by 7 bases and J by 4 bases, with 20 bases left in between. CDR3 amino acids: CASPDRHTRGTEAFF. CDR3 bases: TGTGCCAGCCCCGACAGGCACACAAGGGGCACTGAAGCTTTCTTT.

This clonotype was seen ten or more times. The rearrangement uses TRBV11-2 and TRBJ2-5, with TRBD2 identical over 12 bases. This CDR3 has 15 amino acids. Germline V gene sequence: CDR1 SGHAT, CDR2 FQNNGV. V lost 4 bases and J lost 7; bases outside the gene matches: 7. CDR3 amino acids: CASSSLAGGPLTQYF. CDR3 nucleotides: TGTGCCAGCAGCTCCCTAGCGGGGGGGCCGTTGACCCAGTACTTC.

This clonotype was seen at least ten times. This sequence joins TRBV20-1 and TRBJ2-2; weak D call: TRBD2 (6 bases). From germline, CDR1 is DFQATT and CDR2 SNEGSKA (reference sequence). Trimming took 7 bases from V and 7 from J, leaving 16 bases between them. The CDR3 length is 13 residues. The CDR3, as DNA: TGCAGTGGACTAGAGAAATTGGGCGGGGAGCTGTTTTTT. As protein: CSGLEKLGGELFF.

This clonotype came up many times. The gene calls are TRBV25-1 and TRBJ1-1, with D possibly TRBD1 on 5 matching bases. V gave up 3 bases and J gave up 10 bases, with 24 bases separating them. The CDR3 is made up of 16 amino acids. Germline V lookup: CDR1 MGHDK, CDR2 SYGVNS. The CDR3 region has the DNA TGTGCCAGCAGTGAGAATCACGGGCAGGGATCGTTGGCAGCTTTCTTT. The encoded protein is CASSENHGQGSLAAFF.

Many counts were recorded for this clonotype. This sequence joins TRBV12-3 or TRBV12-4 and TRBJ2-3; D unclear. Trimming left V 6 bases short and J 2 bases short, with 3 bases between. The length of the CDR3 is 11 residues. The CDR3 is CASRTTDTQYF. For the CDR3, the DNA is TGTGCCAGCAGAACCACAGATACGCAGTATTTT.

In its sample, this clonotype was seen a few times. V usage is TRBV11-2 and J usage is TRBJ2-7; 7 bases are shared with TRBD1. Germline V gene sequence: CDR1 SGHAT, CDR2 FQNNGV. The CDR3 has 14 amino acids. V dropped 5 bases and J dropped 4; count of bases not matched to a gene: 8. CDR3 residues: CASSTWDREYEQYF. The CDR3 DNA follows: TGTGCCAGCAGCACCTGGGACAGAGAATACGAGCAGTACTTC.

This clonotype was counted at least ten times. The V gene is TRBV5-1, the J gene TRBJ1-1; no reliable D call. V was shortened by 1 base and J by 0 bases, with 4 bases between the two germline ends. This CDR3 has 13 amino acids. Germline V gives CDR1 SGHRS, CDR2 YFSETQ. The CDR3 here is CASSLPMNTEAFF. The CDR3 DNA reads as TGCGCCAGCAGCTTGCCCATGAACACTGAAGCTTTCTTT. The full variable domain, in which reference TRBV5-1 and TRBJ1-1 provide the parts outside the CDR3, is KAGVTQTPRYLIKTRGQQVTLSCSPISGHRSVSWYQQTPGQGLQFLFEYFSETQRNKGNFPGRFSGRQFSNSRSEMNVSTLELGDSALYLCASSLPMNTEAFFGQGTRLTVV.

V usage is TRBV10-3 and J usage is TRBJ2-5; either TRBD1 or TRBD2 may supply D (6 bases each). Germline V gene sequence: CDR1 ENHRY, CDR2 SYGVKD. This CDR3 has 14 amino acids. V was shortened by 4 bases and J by 2 bases, with 11 bases between the two germline ends. The CDR3 loop is CAISGGASQETQYF. In DNA form, the CDR3 reads TGTGCCATCAGTGGGGGGGCATCACAAGAGACCCAGTACTTC.

This clonotype was observed many times. The chain has TRBV5-1 and TRBJ2-3; 7 nucleotides match TRBD1. Germline assignment: CDR1 SGHRS and CDR2 YFSETQ. The CDR3 totals 15 residues. V was pared by 5 bases and J by 2 bases, with 8 bases of the junction left unmatched. In DNA, the CDR3 is TGCGCCAGCAGATCAAGAACAGGGGCCACAGATACGCAGTATTTT. The encoded protein is CASRSRTGATDTQYF.